The clone carrying this TCR beta chain was seen more than once but under ten times. Its matching antigen is unknown. The data were taken from a study of T cells in Graves' hyperthyroidism and ophthalmopathy. As for the study in general: Pretreatment peripheral blood was obtained at initial diagnosis.

Whole-study results and caveats: Stable hyperthyroidism and ophthalmopathy were separated using 13 V-J signatures.

The CDR3 regions of TCR beta were amplified from RNA transcripts. First-round RT-PCR of the TCR CDR3 relied on the HTBI primer set. Each CDR3 protein gets one entry after TCRdb re-called the multiplex PCR reads with MiXCR. The table lists about 520,000 distinct CDR3 sequences, roughly 24% of them singletons. Trimming pared 3 bases from V and 6 bases from J, leaving 9 bases between. The germline CDR1 and CDR2 sequences are MNHEY and SMNVEV (reference sequence). The length of the CDR3 is 14 residues. This clonotype was sampled from a woman in her 30s with Graves' ophthalmopathy. This chain joins TRBV27 and TRBJ1-6; no clear D gene. The sample comprised blood. The CDR3 sequence: CASSFPGPNSPLHF. In DNA form, the CDR3 reads TGTGCCAGCAGTTTCCCTGGACCTAATTCACCCCTCCACTTT.